The T cell receptor beta chain under discussion was sequenced for a study of beta chain features in type 1 diabetes. Study-wide results and caveats: Moderate but significant shortening of TCRB CDR3s was recorded in all four CD4+ subsets from Type 1 diabetes patients.

This clone was recorded a few times. Its specificity is unknown. Deletions cut 5 bases from V and 10 bases from J, with 15 bases between. CDR1 is SEHNR and CDR2 is FQNEAQ in the germline V gene (reference sequence). The CDR3 has 13 amino acids. Investigators reverse transcribed all isolated RNA, so they sequenced expressed TCRB transcripts. Generated by immunoSEQ multiplex PCR, the TCRdb table keeps only in-frame clones and is missing some. The repertoire consists of 200,000 to 250,000 clones, with 16% occurring once and the leading ten covering approximately 0.087%. Sample: naive CD4+ T cells from blood. The receptor comes from a man aged 25-45 years with type 1 diabetes. The genes are TRBV7-9 and TRBJ2-1; D might be TRBD2 (5 bases). The DNA of the CDR3 is TGTGCCAGCAGCCCCCCTCCTAGCCGGGAGCAGTTCTTC. Protein product: CASSPPPSREQFF. The full variable domain, with the rest looked up from reference TRBV7-9 and TRBJ2-1, is DTGVSQNPRHKITKRGQNVTFRCDPISEHNRLYWYRQTLGQGPEFLTYFQNEAQLEKSRLLSDRFSAERPKGSFSTLEIQRTEQGDSAMYLCASSPPPSREQFFGPGTRLTVL.